Listed below are T cell receptor beta chains from one sample, sequenced in a study of blood T cells in healthy people across ages. TCRdb itself ran the 5' RACE reads through MiXCR, one entry per CDR3 protein. The sample gives approximately 1,700,000 distinct CDR3 sequences, roughly two fifths of which show up once; about 23% is in the top ten. The sequenced sample was blood. Every receptor here comes from a human donor in good health. Both conserved end residues are part of each CDR3. The order of the fields is D gene, V gene, J gene, clone size, CDR3 DNA, CDR3 protein. A D gene is named only where the DNA matches it firmly. Rows give clone size only sometimes, using once, few, many, or a class for an expanded clone.

.,TRBV21-1,TRBJ2-1,.,TGTGCCAGCAGCAAAGCAGAGCGAGGTAATGCAAGATTCACCTACGAGCAGTTCTTC,CASSKAERGNARFTYEQFF
.,TRBV14,TRBJ2-5,.,TGTGCCAGCAGCCAAGTCTGGCAGGGTGAGCAGTACTTC,CASSQVWQGEQYF
.,TRBV12-3/TRBV12-4,TRBJ1-2,few,TGTGCCAGCAGTTTAATGGCCGGGGGACCTGGGGGCTACACCTTC,CASSLMAGGPGGYTF
.,TRBV5-1,TRBJ2-7,.,TGCGCCAGCAGCTTGAGGGGCGCAGGGGAGGCCTACGAGCAGTACTTC,CASSLRGAGEAYEQYF
.,TRBV7-8,TRBJ1-1,few,TGTGCCAGCAGCCATACCACAGGTGAAGCTTTCTTT,CASSHTTGEAFF
TRBD2,TRBV7-2,TRBJ2-1,.,TGTGCCAGCAGCCAACGAGGGACTAGCGGGGGGGAGCAGTTCTTC,CASSQRGTSGGEQFF
.,TRBV7-2,TRBJ1-2,.,TGTGCCAGCAGCTTAGCTAACCTAAACTATGGCTACACCTTC,CASSLANLNYGYTF
.,TRBV4-3,TRBJ1-6,.,TGCGCCAGCAGCCTTCTCCCCAATAGGGGGGGTACGGAATCACCCCTCCACTTT,CASSLLPNRGGTESPLHF
TRBD2,TRBV27,TRBJ2-7,.,TGTGCCAGCAGCCCGGGACTAGCCTACACCTACGAGCAGTACTTC,CASSPGLAYTYEQYF
.,TRBV25-1,TRBJ1-1,many,TGTGCCAGCAGTACAGGGTTAACTGAAGCTTTCTTT,CASSTGLTEAFF
.,TRBV27,TRBJ1-5,.,TGTGCCAGCGGTCAAAGACAGATATTTTATCAGCCCCAGCATTTT,CASGQRQIFYQPQHF
.,TRBV20-1,TRBJ1-4,few,TGCAGTGCTAGAGCTTCCCAGGGTGGTGAAAAACTGTTTTTT,CSARASQGGEKLFF
.,TRBV10-3,TRBJ1-3,.,TGTGCCATCAAAGGCTCTGGAAACACCATATATTTT,CAIKGSGNTIYF
.,TRBV4-2,TRBJ2-7,few,TGTGCCAGCAGCCAACAGGACAGCCCGAACCTATACGAGCAGTACTTC,CASSQQDSPNLYEQYF
.,TRBV29-1,TRBJ2-7,many,TGCAGACCACAACCGGCAGTGCACTACGAGCAGTACTTC,CRPQPAVHYEQYF
TRBD1,TRBV4-3,TRBJ1-1,.,TGCGCCAGCAGCCCATACAGGGGGCCGAACACTGAAGCTTTCTTT,CASSPYRGPNTEAFF
.,TRBV6-6,TRBJ1-2,.,TGTGCCAGCGGTTCCCCCGGAGGGAACTATGGCTACACCTTC,CASGSPGGNYGYTF
.,TRBV7-9,TRBJ1-2,.,TGTGCCAGCAGCTTTAGGGGGGGTTCAGATGGCTACACCTTC,CASSFRGGSDGYTF
TRBD2,TRBV2,TRBJ2-1,.,TGTGCCAGCAGTGAACCCCGAGCGGGGGGGACGAATGAGCAGTTCTTC,CASSEPRAGGTNEQFF
TRBD2,TRBV19,TRBJ2-7,.,TGTGCCAGTAGTACAATGGGCGGGAGTAACGAGCAGTACTTC,CASSTMGGSNEQYF
.,TRBV9,TRBJ2-1,.,TGTGCCAGCAGCATAACCGGGGCCTGGTCCTACAATGAGCAGTTCTTC,CASSITGAWSYNEQFF
.,TRBV18,TRBJ1-1,.,TGTGCCAGCTCACCACCGCAGGGTCGAGGGGCTGAAGCTTTCTTT,CASSPPQGRGAEAFF
TRBD1,TRBV7-6,TRBJ2-1,.,TGTGCCAGCAGCTCCTACCCCCGGACAGGGGGGAATGAGCAGTTCTTC,CASSSYPRTGGNEQFF
.,TRBV5-1,TRBJ2-5,.,TGCGCCAGCAGCTTGGGCGGGACAACGAAAGAGACCCAGTACTTC,CASSLGGTTKETQYF
.,TRBV9,TRBJ1-1,.,TGTGCCAGCAGCCCTCCCGTCAGGGGCAACAGGGCTTTCTTT,CASSPPVRGNRAFF
TRBD1,TRBV19,TRBJ2-7,.,TGTGCCAGTAGCAGAGGGGGCGAAGGCTACGAGCAGTACTTC,CASSRGGEGYEQYF
.,TRBV20-1,TRBJ2-7,many,TGCAGTGCTAGGATCGCGTCGGGGGACTGGGCGTACGGCGAGCAGTACTTC,CSARIASGDWAYGEQYF
TRBD1,TRBV7-9,TRBJ1-1,.,TGTGCCAGCGCCGGACAGGGAGGGAATGAAGCTTTCTTT,CASAGQGGNEAFF
TRBD1,TRBV28,TRBJ1-5,once,TGTGCCAGCAGTCCATGGGACAGGGGCGCGGTGATTGGCAATCAGCCCCAGCATTTT,CASSPWDRGAVIGNQPQHF
.,TRBV9,TRBJ2-1,few,TGTGCCAGCAGCGTAGAAGGGACTGGTGACAATGAGCAGTTCTTC,CASSVEGTGDNEQFF
TRBD2,TRBV28,TRBJ2-3,.,TGTGCCAGCAGTTTTCGCGCTAGCGGGAATACGCAGTATTTT,CASSFRASGNTQYF
.,TRBV5-1,TRBJ1-2,.,TGCGCCAGCAGCTTGGAGGGACACAGGTCCTCGGGCTACACCTTC,CASSLEGHRSSGYTF
.,TRBV7-9,TRBJ2-3,few,TGTGCCAGCAGCGCGGGGTCCGTCAACACAGATACGCAGTATTTT,CASSAGSVNTDTQYF
.,TRBV12-3/TRBV12-4,TRBJ1-2,.,TGTGCCAGCGGACTACAAAACAGGGCCTATCCTTATGGCTACACCTTC,CASGLQNRAYPYGYTF
.,TRBV7-9,TRBJ2-3,.,TGTGCCAGCAGCTTAGTACTCCGGACCCGGGGCACAGATACGCAGTATTTT,CASSLVLRTRGTDTQYF
TRBD2,TRBV7-6,TRBJ2-1,.,TGTGCCAGCAGAAAGACTAGCGGGACGTCCTACAATGAGCAGTTCTTC,CASRKTSGTSYNEQFF
TRBD1,TRBV6-5,TRBJ2-5,.,TGTGCCAGCAGTTACCTCGCAGGGGGTGGAAAGGCCCAGTACTTC,CASSYLAGGGKAQYF
TRBD1,TRBV14,TRBJ2-1,.,TGTGCCAGCAGCCCCGGACAGGTCTACTACAATGAGCAGTTCTTC,CASSPGQVYYNEQFF
.,TRBV7-8,TRBJ2-1,few,TGTGCCAGCAGCATGGGACAGCGGGATGTACAGAATGAGCAGTTCTTC,CASSMGQRDVQNEQFF
.,TRBV11-2,TRBJ1-2,.,TGTGCCGGCAGCTTAGTGTCCGGGTACTATGGCTACACCTTC,CAGSLVSGYYGYTF
TRBD2,TRBV10-3,TRBJ2-5,many,TGTGCCATCAGTGGAGCGGGGGGGCGAGAGACCCAGTACTTC,CAISGAGGRETQYF
TRBD1,TRBV6-2/TRBV6-3,TRBJ2-1,.,TGTGCCAGCAAGAGGGACAGAAACAATGAGCAGTTCTTC,CASKRDRNNEQFF
.,TRBV29-1,TRBJ1-2,.,TGCAGCGTTGACGAGGGTACCTATGGCTACACCTTC,CSVDEGTYGYTF
.,TRBV6-5,TRBJ1-1,.,TGTGCCAGCAGTTACTCGATCCGGGACACTGGAGCTTTCTTT,CASSYSIRDTGAFF
.,TRBV12-3/TRBV12-4,TRBJ2-1,.,TGTGCCAGCAGCCCCGGGAGGGGGCTCCACAATGAGCAGTTCTTC,CASSPGRGLHNEQFF
TRBD1,TRBV7-2,TRBJ2-5,.,TGTGCCAGCAGCCAACTAGGACAGGACCAAGAGACCCAGTACTTC,CASSQLGQDQETQYF
TRBD2,TRBV7-2,TRBJ2-1,.,TGTGCCAGCAGTTCACTAGCGGCCCCCTACAATGAGCAGTTCTTC,CASSSLAAPYNEQFF
.,TRBV29-1,TRBJ1-1,.,TGCAGCGTTGAGGTGAGGGGGACTGAAGCTTTCTTT,CSVEVRGTEAFF
.,TRBV4-3,TRBJ1-2,few,TGCGCCAGCAGCCCCGGCGGGGGACGAGGCTACACCTTC,CASSPGGGRGYTF
TRBD1,TRBV29-1,TRBJ2-5,few,TGCAGCGTTGAAGAAGGGACAGGGGCGGACGAGACCCAGTACTTC,CSVEEGTGADETQYF
TRBD1,TRBV2,TRBJ1-2,few,TGTGCCAGCAGTGTTAGAGGGGGCTCCGAAAACTATGGCTACACCTTC,CASSVRGGSENYGYTF
.,TRBV24-1,TRBJ1-1,.,TGTGCCACCAGTGATTCGCAGGCCACTGAAGCTTTCTTT,CATSDSQATEAFF
TRBD1,TRBV5-1,TRBJ1-1,few,TGCGCCAGCAGCTGGGGGAGACAGGGAACTGAAGCTTTCTTT,CASSWGRQGTEAFF
.,TRBV6-5,TRBJ2-5,many,TGTGCCAGCAGTTACTCGGACCAAGAGACCCAGTACTTC,CASSYSDQETQYF